The following is a T cell receptor beta chain sequence with its context. Its binding antigen is unknown. A much larger clone lies a single base off, so this may be a read error. The entry originates in a study of neurological immune-mediated disorders (dated by TCRdb to the late 2010s). Some background on the complete study: Peripheral blood TCR-beta repertoires from patients with HTLV-I-associated myelopathy (HAM/TSP), patients with multiple sclerosis, and healthy controls were compared in the study using UMI-based sequencing. Longitudinal samples, technical triplicates and paired sorted CD4+ and CD8+ T-cell subsets, alongside PBMC samples, were included among the roughly 100 TCR-beta libraries. Longitudinal HAM/TSP and healthy donors were sampled at 3 time-points each (3-40 month intervals). The cohort comprised approximately 67 subjects: roughly 15 HAM/TSP patients, 34 multiple sclerosis patients and about 20 healthy controls.

Study-wide findings and limitations: Across subjects, expanded clones never shared an identical CDR3 amino acid sequence, which suggests that the TCR-beta repertoires in every group were private. TCR clonal expansion was highest in HAM/TSP patients and lowest in MS patients, with MS patients falling below even healthy controls.

To synthesize cDNA, template-switch 5'RACE was performed with a primer carrying a 10-nucleotide random unique molecular identifier so that each TCR transcript was tagged. Over 180 million TCR-beta sequences, covering 15-18 subjects, were produced in each sequencing run. The RNeasy kit was used to extract total RNA. TCR-beta VDJ regions were amplified with primers for the TCR constant region and the 5'RACE anchor, using the KAPA Real-time Library Amplification kit. A first PCR added sample indexes and Illumina adaptors, and a second PCR then raised library yield. After Ampure bead purification, the roughly 650 bp TCR product was size-selected on a 2% E-gel SizeSelection system. Before pooling, library quality was assessed on a Bioanalyzer, concentration was determined with Qubit, and library quantification was performed with the Kapa Library Quantification kit. An Illumina HiSeq 2500 sequenced the libraries paired-end 2 x 150 bp. To increase sequence diversity, about 25-31% phiX was spiked into each library pool. As for how the authors treated the data: Quality-filtered reads were processed with the UMI-based MiGEC pipeline, which removed over 80% of raw TCR sequences during error correction. IMGT germline references were used for aligning VDJ genes, and each clonotype was defined as a unique CDR3 amino acid sequence together with its V-J genes. Clonal expansion, Shannon diversity, and CDR3 relatedness (CalcPairwiseDistances, ClusterSamples) were evaluated with VDJtools, and phylogenetic trees were built with CLCbio workbench. Clones with at least 8 unique UMIs were defined as expanded, with this threshold being based on coefficient-of-variation modelling across technical triplicates. TCRdb applied fastp at Q25 and MiXCR to the public reads, then kept only in-frame beta chains. CDR3 protein duplicates are merged, each entry listing the most common genes and DNA. The V and J calls were not made by the authors but by TCRdb's processing. Across this sample there are tens of thousands of distinct CDR3 sequences, with about 11% seen only once. The ten largest clonotypes hold 6.6% of the sample.

The time point tag for this specimen amounts to: longitudinal time-point 1 (baseline). For the unsorted PBMC libraries, 2 million PBMCs were stored in RNAlater at -80 degrees C until RNA extraction and were used to generate the libraries. Peripheral blood underwent Ficoll-Hypaque density gradient centrifugation to isolate PBMCs, which were then cryopreserved in liquid nitrogen. This TCR derives from a male donor with HTLV-1-associated myelopathy (HAM/TSP). The specimen was PBMCs.

The CDR3 region has the sequence CASSSGGVSYNEQFF. Read as DNA, the sequence is TGTGCCAGCAGCTCAGGCGGGGTGTCCTACAATGAGCAGTTCTTC. In this chain, TRBV7-6 is recombined with TRBJ2-1; tentative D gene TRBD2, with 6 bases matching. Its CDR3 holds 15 amino acids, cysteine through phenylalanine. Only the CDR3 portion is preserved as DNA: 45 bases, with reading frame beginning at the first base. V sheds 4 bases and J sheds 1 base, leaving 11 bases between their ends. According to the germline V gene, CDR1 reads SGHVS and CDR2 reads FNYEAQ.